The clone carrying this T cell receptor beta chain was detected a few times. Its cognate antigen is unknown. The data originate from a study of shared clonotypes between healthy human individuals. The wider study: Aged between 18 and 49, the donors were two women and three men. Study-wide points: Shared clonotypes across all four donors exceeded non-shared ones in generation probability.

TCRdb keeps only in-frame clones here, not all; method: immunoSEQ multiplex PCR. The sample gives some 1,100,000 clones, roughly 74% of which show up once; more than 0.45% is in the top ten. This CDR3 spans 14 amino acids. In germline, CDR1 is SGHAT, CDR2 FQDESV (reference sequence). Trimming stripped 4 bases from V and 2 bases from J, with 12 bases between. This TCR was sampled from a young man in good health. Some clones in this sample may be carry-over from other donors' samples. The chain employs TRBV11-1 and TRBJ2-7, with a weak D call TRBD2 (5 bases). The source material was memory CD4+ T cells from PBMCs. Subset of the sample: CD45RA-negative fraction. The CDR3 here is CASSYRRETYEQYF. CDR3 sequence (DNA): TGTGCCAGCAGCTATCGTCGGGAAACCTACGAGCAGTACTTC.